The rows below give T cell receptor beta chains drawn from one sample of a study of blood T cells in healthy people across ages. TCRdb independently ran MiXCR on the 5' RACE reads; one entry per CDR3 protein. This sample has 1.5 million to 2 million distinct CDR3 sequences; just under 50% occur once, and the top ten carry 2.1%. Specimen: blood. The origin of the receptors is a middle-aged woman in good health. The CDR3 runs from the conserved cysteine through the conserved F or W. A D gene is named only where the DNA matches it firmly. For some rows the clone size is stated as once, few or many, or as a class when expanded; others skip it.

-	TRBJ2-1	TRBV5-1	TRBD2	TGCGCCAGCAGCTCCAAGACTAGCGGGGGAACTCATCCACAGTTCTTC	CASSSKTSGGTHPQFF
-	TRBJ2-7	TRBV27	-	TGTGCCAGCAAAGGTTGGGGAGGCCAAACCTACGAGCAGTACTTC	CASKGWGGQTYEQYF
-	TRBJ2-5	TRBV20-1	TRBD2	TGCAGTGCTCGACAACAGCGGGGACTAGGAGAGACCCAGTACTTC	CSARQQRGLGETQYF
-	TRBJ2-5	TRBV27	-	TGTGCCAGCAGTAAAGGGAGGGGGCATGAGACCCAGTACTTC	CASSKGRGHETQYF
once	TRBJ2-7	TRBV5-1	TRBD1	TGCACCAGCAGCTACCGGGACAGGATAGGCGAGCAGTACTTC	CTSSYRDRIGEQYF
-	TRBJ2-1	TRBV9	TRBD2	TGTGCCAGCAGCGTAGGTAAACTAGCGGGGGTTAGCTCCTACAATGAGCAGTTCTTC	CASSVGKLAGVSSYNEQFF
few	TRBJ2-5	TRBV9	-	TGTGCCAGCAGCGTAGGAGGAGGCTCCCAGTACTTC	CASSVGGGSQYF
few	TRBJ2-3	TRBV2	TRBD2	TGTGCCAGCAGGGCTGGACTAGCTACAGATACGCAGTATTTT	CASRAGLATDTQYF
-	TRBJ2-1	TRBV4-1	-	TGCGCCAGCAGCCAAGGGACGTCGAGCTCCTACAATGAGCAGTTCTTC	CASSQGTSSSYNEQFF
-	TRBJ1-2	TRBV28	-	TGTGCCAGCAGTTGGAAGGCCCGGCTAGGTTTTGATGGCTACACCTTC	CASSWKARLGFDGYTF
-	TRBJ1-5	TRBV12-3/TRBV12-4	-	TGTGCCAGCAGCCTGCAGGGTTCCAGAAATCAGCCCCAGCATTTT	CASSLQGSRNQPQHF
few	TRBJ2-3	TRBV5-1	-	TGCGCTAGCAGCTCCAAGGTTAGGGCCCTAGGCACAGATACGCAGTATTTT	CASSSKVRALGTDTQYF
-	TRBJ1-1	TRBV18	-	TGTGCCAGCTCACCACCGACCCACTTGTCTGAAGCTTTCTTT	CASSPPTHLSEAFF
-	TRBJ1-4	TRBV2	-	TGTGCCAGCAGTGAGTCGGTCGGAAAACTGTTTTTT	CASSESVGKLFF
-	TRBJ2-1	TRBV19	TRBD2	TGTGCCAGTAGGCGATTAGCGGGGGGGCCGGCCTACAATGAGCAGTTCTTC	CASRRLAGGPAYNEQFF
few	TRBJ2-5	TRBV6-5	-	TGTGCCAGCAGTTACCCCCGGATGGGGCGCTACGAGACCCAGTACTTC	CASSYPRMGRYETQYF
-	TRBJ2-3	TRBV10-3	TRBD2	TGTGCCATCAGTGACACTAGCGGCACAGATACGCAGTATTTT	CAISDTSGTDTQYF
-	TRBJ2-5	TRBV27	-	TGTGCCAGCAGTTTTGGGTGGATAGAGACCCAGTACTTC	CASSFGWIETQYF
few	TRBJ2-7	TRBV3-1	TRBD1	TGTGCCAGCAGCCAAGTGGGCGGGACAGGAGGATACGAGCAGTACTTC	CASSQVGGTGGYEQYF
-	TRBJ2-7	TRBV7-8	TRBD1	TGTGCCAGCAGCCGGGGGACAGGGTTCTCCTACGAGCAGTACTTC	CASSRGTGFSYEQYF
-	TRBJ2-1	TRBV4-3	-	TGCGCCAGCAGCCAAGAACCTCCTCAGGACAGATACAATGAGCAGTTCTTC	CASSQEPPQDRYNEQFF
few	TRBJ2-5	TRBV6-5	-	TGTGCCAGCAGTTACGGGACTTCAAGACTGGAGACCCAGTACTTC	CASSYGTSRLETQYF
-	TRBJ1-1	TRBV9	-	TGTGCCAGCAGCGTAGACAGGCAGGGAAACACTGAAACTTTCTTT	CASSVDRQGNTETFF
-	TRBJ2-7	TRBV20-1	TRBD1	TGCAGTGCTCGACGGACAGGGGCGGGTTACGAGCAGTACTTC	CSARRTGAGYEQYF
-	TRBJ2-5	TRBV5-1	TRBD1	TGCGCCAGCAGCTCCCTTTCGGGACAGGGAGAGACCCAGTACTTC	CASSSLSGQGETQYF
-	TRBJ2-2	TRBV5-1	-	TGCGCCAGCAGAAACACCGCCAACACCGGGGAGCTGTTTTTT	CASRNTANTGELFF
few	TRBJ2-5	TRBV2	-	TGTGCCAGCAGTGGGGAGACAGGGACTCAAGAGACCCAGTACTTC	CASSGETGTQETQYF
-	TRBJ2-1	TRBV7-2	TRBD2	TGTGCCAGCAGCTTAGGGGGACTAGCGTTATACAATGAGCAGTTCTTC	CASSLGGLALYNEQFF
-	TRBJ2-3	TRBV20-1	TRBD2	TGCAGTACACCCCGGGGGGGAACCACAGATACGCAGTATTTT	CSTPRGGTTDTQYF
-	TRBJ2-7	TRBV6-1	-	TGTGCCAGCAGTGACGCGGGACAGAGCATTCAATACGAGCAGTACTTC	CASSDAGQSIQYEQYF
-	TRBJ2-1	TRBV12-3/TRBV12-4	TRBD1	TGTGCCAGCAGTCCACCGGGACAGGGTCATTTCTACGCGACAGGCGAGCAGTTCTTC	CASSPPGQGHFYATGEQFF
-	TRBJ1-2	TRBV5-1	TRBD1	TGCGCCAGCAGCTTGGGGGGACAGGTTGTAGGCGGCTACACCTTC	CASSLGGQVVGGYTF
-	TRBJ2-2	TRBV20-1	TRBD1	TGCAGTGCTAGAGATATGAGGGGGCCGAACACCGGGGAGCTGTTTTTT	CSARDMRGPNTGELFF